This entry features one TCR beta chain sequence. Its antigen is unknown. The sequenced template was cDNA made from the entire isolated RNA. TCRdb keeps only in-frame clones here, not all; method: immunoSEQ multiplex PCR. The sample shows roughly 290,000 clones, approximately 16% of them seen only once. This specimen comes from a study of beta chain features in type 1 diabetes. General study findings and limits: Type 1 diabetes patients showed fewer insertions and more deletions at VDJ junctions. Within each of all four CD4+ subsets, Type 1 diabetes patients had TCRB CDR3s that were moderately but significantly shorter.

Germline V CDR1 and CDR2: GTSNPN, SVGIG (reference sequence). V gave up 0 bases and J gave up 0 bases, with 6 bases separating them. This CDR3 is built from 13 residues. The origin of this receptor is a man aged 18 to 29 with type 1 diabetes. Sequenced input: naive CD4+ T cells from blood. This chain connects TRBV30 to TRBJ2-7; D remains unclear. The chain's CDR3 is CAWSVTYSYEQYF. CDR3 nucleotide sequence: TGTGCCTGGAGTGTAACTTACTCCTACGAGCAGTACTTC.